This paragraph reports one T cell receptor (beta chain). Its antigen is not identified. This specimen belongs to a study of T cell responses to AZD1222 COVID-19 vaccine. Study-wide results and caveats: Baseline seropositivity occurred in only a handful of AZD1222 recipients. A mostly white British donor set with more females was recruited, and clonal diversity was possibly underestimated. Repertoires were obtained only post-peak T cell response. Targets within unmutated variant regions were reportedly found for nearly half of spike-specific TCRs.

The protocol was immunoSEQ multiplex PCR, while the TCRdb copy is restricted to in-frame clones and leaves out a portion. The sample has some 140,000 clones, around 90% seen once; the top ten hold about 2%. The sequenced sample was peripheral blood, obtained on day 0 of AZD1222 vaccination. The TCR was taken from an adult in good health.

The CDR3 here is CASSLEAGVGYGYTF. The CDR3 DNA sequence: TGTGCCAGCAGCTTAGAGGCAGGGGTGGGATATGGCTACACCTTC. The V and J genes are TRBV7-9 and TRBJ1-2; perhaps TRBD1 as D (6 bases). CDR1 is SEHNR and CDR2 is FQNEAQ in the germline V gene (reference sequence). V lost 1 base and J 5 bases, leaving 14 bases between the germline ends. This CDR3 is 15 amino acids long.